The clone carrying this TCR beta chain was observed a few times. Antigen: not known. The entry originates in a study of PD-1 blockade in classical Hodgkin lymphoma. General study findings and limits: Newly diagnosed patients had baseline TCR diversity that was reportedly lower than that of healthy donors. Newly diagnosed and completely responding patients shared comparable baseline diversity.

TCRdb's table, derived via immunoSEQ multiplex PCR, lists solely in-frame clones and lacks some. The table shows around 60,000 clones, with roughly nine tenths occurring only once. CDR1 and CDR2 (germline): SGHNT, YYREEE (reference sequence). V lost 7 bases to trimming and J lost 6 bases, with 19 bases between them. CDR3 length: 15 amino acids. Time point here: cycle 4 day 1 (C4D1), after 5 to 7 weeks of nivolumab. Each of the patients experienced relapse following autologous stem cell transplantation, and their brentuximab vedotin exposure differed. The sequence was collected from a human donor with classical Hodgkin lymphoma. This specimen consisted of peripheral blood mononuclear cells (PBMCs), obtained before the fourth cycle of nivolumab. The chain has TRBV5-4 and TRBJ2-2; D might be TRBD2 (5 bases). The CDR3 DNA reads as TGTGCCAGCTCTCCTCGAGAGAGGGTAGCCGGGGAGCTGTTTTTT. It translates to CASSPRERVAGELFF.